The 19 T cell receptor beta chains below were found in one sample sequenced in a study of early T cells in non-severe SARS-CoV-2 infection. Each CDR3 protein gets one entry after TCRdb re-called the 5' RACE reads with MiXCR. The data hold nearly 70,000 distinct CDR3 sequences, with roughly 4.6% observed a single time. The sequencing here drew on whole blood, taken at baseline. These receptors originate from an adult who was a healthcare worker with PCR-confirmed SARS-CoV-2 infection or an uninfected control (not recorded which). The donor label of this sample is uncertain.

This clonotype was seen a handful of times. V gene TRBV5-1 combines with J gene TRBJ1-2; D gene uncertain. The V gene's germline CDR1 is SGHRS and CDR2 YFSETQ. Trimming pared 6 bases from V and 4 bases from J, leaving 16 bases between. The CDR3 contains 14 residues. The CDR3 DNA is TGCGCCAGCATCCCGGGAGCCGGGAGCTATGGCTACACCTTC. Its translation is CASIPGAGSYGYTF.

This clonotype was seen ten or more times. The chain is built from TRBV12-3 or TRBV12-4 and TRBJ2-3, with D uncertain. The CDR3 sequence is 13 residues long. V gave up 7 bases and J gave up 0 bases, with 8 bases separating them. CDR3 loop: CASKTASTDTQYF. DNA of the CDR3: TGTGCCAGCAAGACGGCTAGCACAGATACGCAGTATTTT.

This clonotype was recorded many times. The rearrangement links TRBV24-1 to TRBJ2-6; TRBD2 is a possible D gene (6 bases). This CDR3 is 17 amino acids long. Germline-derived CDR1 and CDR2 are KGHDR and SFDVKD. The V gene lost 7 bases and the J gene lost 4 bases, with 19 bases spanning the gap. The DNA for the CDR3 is TGTGCCACCAGCCCCGCGGGACCTGCTGCAGGGGCCAACGTCCTGACTTTC. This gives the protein CATSPAGPAAGANVLTF.

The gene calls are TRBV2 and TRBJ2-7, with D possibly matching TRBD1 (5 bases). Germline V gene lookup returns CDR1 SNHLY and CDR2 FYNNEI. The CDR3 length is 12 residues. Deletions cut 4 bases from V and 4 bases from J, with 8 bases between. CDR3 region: CASSAPGYEQYF. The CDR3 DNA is TGTGCCAGCAGTGCCCCAGGGTACGAGCAGTACTTC. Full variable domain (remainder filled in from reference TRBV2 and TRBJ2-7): EPEVTQTPSHQVTQMGQEVILRCVPISNHLYFYWYRQILGQKVEFLVSFYNNEISEKSEIFDDQFSVERPDGSNFTLKIRSTKLEDSAMYFCASSAPGYEQYFGPGTRLTVT.

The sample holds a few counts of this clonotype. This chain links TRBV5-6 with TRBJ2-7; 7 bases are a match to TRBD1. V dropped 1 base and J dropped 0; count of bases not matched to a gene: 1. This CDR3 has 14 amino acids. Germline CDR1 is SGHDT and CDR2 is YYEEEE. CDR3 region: CASSLQGVSYEQYF. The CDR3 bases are TGTGCCAGCAGCTTGCAGGGGGTCTCCTACGAGCAGTACTTC.

Here the CDR3 DNA reads TGCGCCAGCAGCCAAGACAGGGAACAGCCCCAGCATTTT. It yields the protein CASSQDREQPQHF. V and J are TRBV4-1 and TRBJ1-5, with D possibly matching TRBD1 (5 bases). CDR3 length: 13 residues. Per the germline V gene, CDR1 is MGHRA and CDR2 is YSYEKL. Trimming took 0 bases from V and 7 from J, leaving 7 bases between them.

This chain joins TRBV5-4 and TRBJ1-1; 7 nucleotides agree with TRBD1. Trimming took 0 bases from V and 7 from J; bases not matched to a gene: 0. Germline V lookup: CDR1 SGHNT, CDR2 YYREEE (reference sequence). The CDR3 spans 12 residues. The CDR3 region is CASSLGDSEAFF. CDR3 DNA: TGTGCCAGCAGCTTGGGGGACAGTGAAGCTTTCTTT. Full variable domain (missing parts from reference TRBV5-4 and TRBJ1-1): ETGVTQSPTHLIKTRGQQVTLRCSSQSGHNTVSWYQQALGQGPQFIFQYYREEENGRGNFPPRFSGLQFPNYSSELNVNALELDDSALYLCASSLGDSEAFFGQGTRLTVV.

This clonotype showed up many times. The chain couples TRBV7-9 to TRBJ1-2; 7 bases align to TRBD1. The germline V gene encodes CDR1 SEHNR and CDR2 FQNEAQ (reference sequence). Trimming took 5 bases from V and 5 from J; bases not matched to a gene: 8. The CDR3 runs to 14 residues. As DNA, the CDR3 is TGTGCCAGCAGCCCGACAGGGCGGATATATGGCTACACCTTC. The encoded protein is CASSPTGRIYGYTF. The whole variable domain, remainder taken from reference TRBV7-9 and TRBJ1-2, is DTGVSQNPRHKITKRGQNVTFRCDPISEHNRLYWYRQTLGQGPEFLTYFQNEAQLEKSRLLSDRFSAERPKGSFSTLEIQRTEQGDSAMYLCASSPTGRIYGYTFGSGTRLTVV.

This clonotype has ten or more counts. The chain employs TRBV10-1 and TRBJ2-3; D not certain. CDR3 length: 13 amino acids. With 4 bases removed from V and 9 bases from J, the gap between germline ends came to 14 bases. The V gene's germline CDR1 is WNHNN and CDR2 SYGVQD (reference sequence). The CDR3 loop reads CASSGGRGWTQYF. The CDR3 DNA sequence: TGCGCCAGCAGTGGCGGACGTGGCTGGACGCAGTATTTT.

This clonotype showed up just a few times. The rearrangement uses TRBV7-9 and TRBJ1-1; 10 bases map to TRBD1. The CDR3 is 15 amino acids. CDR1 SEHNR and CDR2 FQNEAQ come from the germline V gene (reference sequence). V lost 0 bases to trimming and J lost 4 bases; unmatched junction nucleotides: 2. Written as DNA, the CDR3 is TGTGCCAGCAGCTTAGCGGGGACAGGGGCCACTGAAGCTTTCTTT. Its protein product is CASSLAGTGATEAFF.

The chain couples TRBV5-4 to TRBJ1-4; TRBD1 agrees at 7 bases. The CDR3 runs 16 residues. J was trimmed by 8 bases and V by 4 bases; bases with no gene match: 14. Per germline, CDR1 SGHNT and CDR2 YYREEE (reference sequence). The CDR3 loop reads CASSPDRVRGMEKLFF. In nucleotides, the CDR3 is TGTGCCAGCAGCCCCGACAGGGTGCGAGGAATGGAAAAACTGTTTTTT. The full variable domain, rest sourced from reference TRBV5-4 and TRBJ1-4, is ETGVTQSPTHLIKTRGQQVTLRCSSQSGHNTVSWYQQALGQGPQFIFQYYREEENGRGNFPPRFSGLQFPNYSSELNVNALELDDSALYLCASSPDRVRGMEKLFFGSGTQLSVL.

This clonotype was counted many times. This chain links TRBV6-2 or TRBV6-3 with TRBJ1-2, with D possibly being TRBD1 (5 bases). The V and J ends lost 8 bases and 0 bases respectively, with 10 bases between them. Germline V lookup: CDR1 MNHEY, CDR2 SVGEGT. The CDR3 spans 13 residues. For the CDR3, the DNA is TGTGCCAGCGGGGCGACTACTAACTATGGCTACACCTTC. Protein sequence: CASGATTNYGYTF.

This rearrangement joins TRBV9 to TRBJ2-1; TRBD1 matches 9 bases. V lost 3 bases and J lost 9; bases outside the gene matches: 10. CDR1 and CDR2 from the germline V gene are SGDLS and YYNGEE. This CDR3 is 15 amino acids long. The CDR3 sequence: CASSASLQGAIEQFF. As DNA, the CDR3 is TGTGCCAGCAGCGCATCATTACAGGGGGCCATTGAGCAGTTCTTC.

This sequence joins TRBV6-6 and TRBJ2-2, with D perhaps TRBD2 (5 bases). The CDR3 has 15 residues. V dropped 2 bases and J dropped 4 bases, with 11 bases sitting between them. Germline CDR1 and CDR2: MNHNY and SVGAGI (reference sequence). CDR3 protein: CASSYVPSPTGELFF. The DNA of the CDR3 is TGTGCCAGCAGTTACGTTCCTAGCCCCACCGGGGAGCTGTTTTTT.

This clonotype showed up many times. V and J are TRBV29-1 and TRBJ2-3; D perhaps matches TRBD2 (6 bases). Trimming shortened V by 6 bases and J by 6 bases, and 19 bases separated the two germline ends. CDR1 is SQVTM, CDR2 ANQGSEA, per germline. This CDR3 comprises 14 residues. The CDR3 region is CSVGTGRRADTQYF. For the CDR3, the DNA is TGCAGCGTCGGTACGGGACGGAGGGCCGATACGCAGTATTTT.

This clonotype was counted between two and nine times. Here the CDR3 DNA reads TGTGCCAGCGGACGACAGTGGGGGCGCGGTGGCTACACCTTC. Protein sequence: CASGRQWGRGGYTF. This rearrangement joins TRBV28 to TRBJ1-2; the D gene is possibly TRBD1 (6 bases). Looked up from germline, CDR1 is MDHEN and CDR2 is SYDVKM. The V gene lost 8 bases and the J gene lost 7 bases, with 20 bases spanning the gap. This CDR3 is 14 amino acids long.

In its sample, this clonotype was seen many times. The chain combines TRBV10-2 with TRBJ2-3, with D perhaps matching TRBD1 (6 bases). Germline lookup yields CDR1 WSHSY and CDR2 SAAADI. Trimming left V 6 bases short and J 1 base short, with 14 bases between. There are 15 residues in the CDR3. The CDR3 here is CASRYRVAGTDTQYF. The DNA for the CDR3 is TGCGCCAGCAGGTACAGGGTAGCCGGCACAGATACGCAGTATTTT.

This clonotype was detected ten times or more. CDR3 loop: CASGPWGGRDTEAFF. The CDR3 DNA follows: TGTGCCAGCGGGCCCTGGGGGGGCAGGGACACTGAAGCTTTCTTT. V usage is TRBV28 and J usage is TRBJ1-1; TRBD1 might be the D (6 bases). V lost 8 bases to trimming and J lost 3 bases, with 19 bases between them. The CDR3 is 15 amino acids. In germline, CDR1 is MDHEN, CDR2 SYDVKM. Drawing the rest from reference TRBV28 and TRBJ1-1, the complete variable domain is DVKVTQSSRYLVKRTGEKVFLECVQDMDHENMFWYRQDPGLGLRLIYFSYDVKMKEKGDIPEGYSVSREKKERFSLILESASTNQTSMYLCASGPWGGRDTEAFFGQGTRLTVV.

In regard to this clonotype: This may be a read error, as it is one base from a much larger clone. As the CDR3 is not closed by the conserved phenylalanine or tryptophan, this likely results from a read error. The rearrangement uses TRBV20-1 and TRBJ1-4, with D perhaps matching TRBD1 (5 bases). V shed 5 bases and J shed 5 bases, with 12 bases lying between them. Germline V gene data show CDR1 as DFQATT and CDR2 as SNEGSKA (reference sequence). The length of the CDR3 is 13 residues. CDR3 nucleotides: TGCAGTGCTGGGGCTAAGGGAAATGAAAAACTGTTTTCT. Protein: CSAGAKGNEKLFS.